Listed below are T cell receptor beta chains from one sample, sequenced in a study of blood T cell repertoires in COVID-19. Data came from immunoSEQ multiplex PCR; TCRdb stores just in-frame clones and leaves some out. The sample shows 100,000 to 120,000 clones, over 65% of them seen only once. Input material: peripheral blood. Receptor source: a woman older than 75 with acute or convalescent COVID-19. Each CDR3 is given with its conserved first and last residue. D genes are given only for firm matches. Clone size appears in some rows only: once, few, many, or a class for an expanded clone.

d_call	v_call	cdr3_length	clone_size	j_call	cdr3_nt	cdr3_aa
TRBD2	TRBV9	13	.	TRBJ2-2	TGTGCCAGCAGCACACGGACTAGCGGGGAGCTGTTTTTT	CASSTRTSGELFF
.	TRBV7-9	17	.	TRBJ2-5	TGTGCCAGCAGCTTAGGGGCCCAGGCAGCTCCTGTAGAGACCCAGTACTTC	CASSLGAQAAPVETQYF
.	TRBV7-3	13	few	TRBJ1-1	TGTGCCAGCAGCTTCGCTCAGGCCTCTGAAGCTTTCTTT	CASSFAQASEAFF
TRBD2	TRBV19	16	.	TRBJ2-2	TGTGCCAGCGGAACTAGCGGTTCTAGGAACACCGGGGAGCTGTTTTTT	CASGTSGSRNTGELFF
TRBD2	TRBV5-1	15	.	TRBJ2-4	TGCGCCAGCAGCTTGTCGGGACTACCATCAAACATTCAGTACTTC	CASSLSGLPSNIQYF
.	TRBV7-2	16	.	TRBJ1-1	TGTGCCAGCAGCCAAACCCGTGGGCTTACGAACACTGAAGCTTTCTTT	CASSQTRGLTNTEAFF
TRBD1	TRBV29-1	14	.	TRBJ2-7	TGCAGCGTTTGCCCGGGACAGGGATCCTACGAGCAGTACTTC	CSVCPGQGSYEQYF
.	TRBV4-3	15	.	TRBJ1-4	TGCGCCAGCAGCTCCCGACAAGCAACTAATGAAAAACTGTTTTTT	CASSSRQATNEKLFF
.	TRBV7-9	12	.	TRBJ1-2	TGTGCCAGCAGCTTAGTGGCGGCGGGCTACACCTTC	CASSLVAAGYTF
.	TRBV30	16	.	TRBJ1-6	TGTGCCGCCGAAGATACAGGGAGCTCCTATAATTCACCCCTCCACTTT	CAAEDTGSSYNSPLHF
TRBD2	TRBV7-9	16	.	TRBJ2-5	TGTGCCAGCAGCAGACTAGCGGGAGGAGGGGGAGAGACCCAGTACTTC	CASSRLAGGGGETQYF
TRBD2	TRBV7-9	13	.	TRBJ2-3	TGTGCCAGCAGGGCTAGCGGGATGGATACGCAGTATTTT	CASRASGMDTQYF
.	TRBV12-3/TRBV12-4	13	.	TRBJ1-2	TGTGCCAGCACTAAGGACAGAAGCTATGGCTACACCTTC	CASTKDRSYGYTF
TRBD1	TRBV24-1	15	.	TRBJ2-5	TGTGCCACCAGTGACTGGGGACAGTTCCAAGAGACCCAGTACTTC	CATSDWGQFQETQYF
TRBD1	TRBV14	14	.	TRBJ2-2	TGTGCCAGCAGCCAACAGACAGGGAGCGGGGAGCTGTTTTTT	CASSQQTGSGELFF
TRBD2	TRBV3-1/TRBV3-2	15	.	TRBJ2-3	TGTGCCAGCAGCCAAGAGCGGGGGGGAGTAGATACGCAGTATTTT	CASSQERGGVDTQYF
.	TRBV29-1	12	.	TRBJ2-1	TGCAGCGTTGAGTTGCCGGGCAATGAGCAGTTCTTC	CSVELPGNEQFF
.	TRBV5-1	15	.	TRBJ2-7	TGCGCCAGCAGCGTAAACCGGGACTCGGCCTACGAGCAGTACTTC	CASSVNRDSAYEQYF
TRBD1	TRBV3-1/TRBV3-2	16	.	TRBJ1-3	TGTGCCAGCAGCCAAGATTGGGACAGGGCCCGAAACACCATATATTTT	CASSQDWDRARNTIYF
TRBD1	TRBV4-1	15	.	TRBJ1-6	TGCGCCAGCAGCCAAGGACAGGGTCTGGGCTCACCCCTCCACTTT	CASSQGQGLGSPLHF
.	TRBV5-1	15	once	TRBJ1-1	TGCGCCAGCAGCGGTTCTGCGGAGGGGAACACTGAAGCTTTCTTT	CASSGSAEGNTEAFF
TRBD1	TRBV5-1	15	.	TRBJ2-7	TGCGCCAGCAGCTCACAAGGGACAGGGGGCTACGAGCAGTACTTC	CASSSQGTGGYEQYF
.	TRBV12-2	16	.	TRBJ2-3	TGTGCAAGTCGCTTCGGACTAGCGGCAAGCACAGATACGCAGTATTTT	CASRFGLAASTDTQYF
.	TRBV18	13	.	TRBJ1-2	TGTGCCAGCTCACCGGGGCAGGTGTCGGGCTACACCTTC	CASSPGQVSGYTF
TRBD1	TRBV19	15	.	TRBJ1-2	TGTGCCAGTAACCCCCGCGGACAGGCTTCGAATGGCTACACCTTC	CASNPRGQASNGYTF
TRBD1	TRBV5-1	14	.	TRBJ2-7	TGCGCCAGCAGCGTCCGACAGGGGAGCGGGGAGCAGTACTTC	CASSVRQGSGEQYF
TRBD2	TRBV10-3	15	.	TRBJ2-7	TGTGCCATCAAACCCACGGGGGGGAAGGTCGACGAGCAGTACTTC	CAIKPTGGKVDEQYF
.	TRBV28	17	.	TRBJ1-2	TGTGCCAGCAGCCTAAGGACAGCTCGCCCTCGCGGATATGGCTACACCTTC	CASSLRTARPRGYGYTF
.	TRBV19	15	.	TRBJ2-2	TGTGCCAGTAGTAGTCCCCAGGGTAACACCGGGGAGCTGTTTTTT	CASSSPQGNTGELFF
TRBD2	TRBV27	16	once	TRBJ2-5	TGTGCCAGCAGAGGAGGACTAGCGGGGCGTCAAGAGACCCAGTACTTC	CASRGGLAGRQETQYF
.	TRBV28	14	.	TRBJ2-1	TGTGCCAGCAGTCCGGACTCCCCGGGCAATGAGCAGTTCTTC	CASSPDSPGNEQFF
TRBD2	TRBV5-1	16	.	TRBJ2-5	TGCGCCAGCAGCCCCCAGGTAGCGGGGAACCAAGAGACCCAGTACTTC	CASSPQVAGNQETQYF
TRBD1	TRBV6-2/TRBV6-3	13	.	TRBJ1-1	TGTGCCAGCAGTCCGGACAGGGAAATGTCGGCTTTCTTT	CASSPDREMSAFF
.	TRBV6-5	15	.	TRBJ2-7	TGTGCCAGCAGTTACTCGAGCCAGGGTGCAAACGAGCAGTACTTC	CASSYSSQGANEQYF
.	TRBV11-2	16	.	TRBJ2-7	TGTGCCAGCAGCTGGTCAGGGGTCGGGAGGTTCCACGAGCAGTACTTC	CASSWSGVGRFHEQYF
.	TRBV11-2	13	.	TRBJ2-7	TGTGCCAGCAGCTTCCAACAGGGCTACGAGCAGTACTTC	CASSFQQGYEQYF
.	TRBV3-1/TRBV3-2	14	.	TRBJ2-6	TGTGCCAGCAGCCGGGGCTCCGGGGCCAACGTCCTGACTTTC	CASSRGSGANVLTF
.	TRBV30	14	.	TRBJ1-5	TGTGCCTGGAGCGGGACAATCTCGAATCAGCCCCAGCATTTT	CAWSGTISNQPQHF
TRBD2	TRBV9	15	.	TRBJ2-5	TGTGCCAGCAGCGCGGATAGCGGGGGGGCGGGGACCCAGTACTTC	CASSADSGGAGTQYF
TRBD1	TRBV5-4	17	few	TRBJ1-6	TGTGCCAGCAGCTTGGGTTACCCGGGACAGGGAAATTCACCCCTCCACTTT	CASSLGYPGQGNSPLHF
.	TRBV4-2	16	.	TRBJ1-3	TGTGCCAGCAGCCCGTCCGAGGCGGGCTCTGGAAACACCATATATTTT	CASSPSEAGSGNTIYF
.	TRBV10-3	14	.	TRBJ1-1	TGTGCCATCAGTGACCTGGACAAGAACACTGAAGCTTTCTTT	CAISDLDKNTEAFF
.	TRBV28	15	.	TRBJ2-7	TGTGCCAGCAGTCCCTACCCCTCGGGGGTAGGCGAGCAGTACTTC	CASSPYPSGVGEQYF
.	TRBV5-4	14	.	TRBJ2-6	TGTGCCAGCAGCCGGGAGACTGGGGCCAACGTCCTGACTTTC	CASSRETGANVLTF
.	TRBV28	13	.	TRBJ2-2	TGTGCCAGCAGTTCCAAACTAGCCGGGGAGCTGTTTTTT	CASSSKLAGELFF